The present T cell receptor beta chain was sequenced within a study of regulatory T cells in long-lasting Graves disease. With respect to this clonotype: This sequence is one base from a far larger clone and is likely a read error.

Arm-PCR of CDR3 regions and iRepertoire HTBI primers were used to build TCR beta libraries. MiXCR, applied by TCRdb to the multiplex PCR reads, yields one record per CDR3 protein. The table has about 400,000 distinct CDR3 sequences, about a fifth seen once. Specified time point: persistent/refractory GD, antithyroid drugs over 5 years with positive TRAb. RNA from PBMCs was the source of the TCR library. The CDR3 extends over 15 amino acids. The germline V gene encodes CDR1 SGHTA and CDR2 FQGTGA. The TCR comes from a female donor with Graves disease. This material consisted of peripheral blood mononuclear cells (PBMCs), taken when the disease was refractory, from a patient treated with antithyroid drugs. The rearrangement joins TRBV7-3 to TRBJ2-1; D unresolved. The J call may be faulty, since TRBJ2-5 better matches the DNA end. For the CDR3, the DNA is TGTGCCAGCAGCCCGCAGCCGAGAAGTCAAGAGACCCAGTACTTC. It is translated as CASSPQPRSQETQYF.